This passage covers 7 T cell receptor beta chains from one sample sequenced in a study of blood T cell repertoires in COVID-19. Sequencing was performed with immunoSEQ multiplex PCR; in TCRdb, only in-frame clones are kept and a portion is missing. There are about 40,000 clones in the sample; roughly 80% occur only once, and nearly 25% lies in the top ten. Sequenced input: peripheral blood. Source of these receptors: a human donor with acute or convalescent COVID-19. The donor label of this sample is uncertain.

The CDR3 nucleotides read TGCGCCAGCAGGGTACCAGCCTACAATGAGCAGTTCTTC. It yields the protein CASRVPAYNEQFF. The chain is built from TRBV10-2 and TRBJ2-1; D not resolved. Per the germline V gene, CDR1 is WSHSY and CDR2 is SAAADI. Trimming left V 6 bases short and J 2 bases short, with 8 bases between. CDR3 length: 13 residues.

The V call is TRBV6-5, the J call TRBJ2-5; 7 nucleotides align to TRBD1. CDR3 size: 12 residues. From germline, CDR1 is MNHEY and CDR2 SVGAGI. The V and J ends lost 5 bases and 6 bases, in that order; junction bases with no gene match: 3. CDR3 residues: CASSRGHQTQYF. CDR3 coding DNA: TGTGCCAGCAGTAGGGGGCACCAGACCCAGTACTTC.

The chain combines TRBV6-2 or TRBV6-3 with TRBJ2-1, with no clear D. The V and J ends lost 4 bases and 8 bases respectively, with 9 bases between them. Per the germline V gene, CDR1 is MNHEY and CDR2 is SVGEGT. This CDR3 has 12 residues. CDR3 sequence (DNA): TGTGCCAGCAGTTCCCCTAGACATGAGCAGTTCTTC. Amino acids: CASSSPRHEQFF.

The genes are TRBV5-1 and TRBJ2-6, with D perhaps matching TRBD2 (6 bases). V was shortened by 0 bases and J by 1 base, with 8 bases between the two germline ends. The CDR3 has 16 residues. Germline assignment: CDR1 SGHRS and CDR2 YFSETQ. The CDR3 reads CASSLVAGSGANVLTF. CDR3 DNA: TGCGCCAGCAGCTTGGTCGCGGGGTCTGGGGCCAACGTCCTGACTTTC.

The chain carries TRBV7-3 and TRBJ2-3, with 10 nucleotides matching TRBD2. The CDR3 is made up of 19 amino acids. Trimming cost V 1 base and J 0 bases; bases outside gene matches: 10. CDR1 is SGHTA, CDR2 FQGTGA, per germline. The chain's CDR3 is CASSLRPPSGRASTDTQYF. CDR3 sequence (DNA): TGTGCCAGCAGCTTAAGGCCCCCCAGCGGGAGGGCCAGCACAGATACGCAGTATTTT.

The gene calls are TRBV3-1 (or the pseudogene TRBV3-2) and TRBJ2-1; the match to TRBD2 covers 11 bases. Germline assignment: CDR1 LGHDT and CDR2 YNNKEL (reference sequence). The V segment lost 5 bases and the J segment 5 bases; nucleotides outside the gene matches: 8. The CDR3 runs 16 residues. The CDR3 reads CASSYLSGRAHNEQFF. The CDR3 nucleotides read TGTGCCAGCAGCTACCTTAGCGGGAGGGCCCACAATGAGCAGTTCTTC.

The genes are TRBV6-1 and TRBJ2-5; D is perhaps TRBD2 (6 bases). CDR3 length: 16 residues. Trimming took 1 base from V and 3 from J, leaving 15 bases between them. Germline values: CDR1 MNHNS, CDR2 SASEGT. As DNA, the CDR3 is TGTGCCAGCAGTGAAGGGGTAGCGAGGACTAAAGAGACCCAGTACTTC. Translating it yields CASSEGVARTKETQYF.